Following are 20 T cell receptor beta chains from one sample sequenced in a study of T cell changes during pregnancy in multiple sclerosis. Sequencing used immunoSEQ multiplex PCR; TCRdb keeps in-frame clones, though not all of them. The sample yields roughly 40,000 clones, around 84% seen once. Sequences were derived from CD4+ T cells from peripheral blood mononuclear cells, sampled before pregnancy. All receptors derive from a female donor with multiple sclerosis, enrolled in a pregnancy study.

This chain links TRBV7-2 with TRBJ1-2; D might be TRBD1 (5 bases). This CDR3 is 13 amino acids long. Germline loops: CDR1 SGHTA, CDR2 FQGNSA. V was shortened by 5 bases and J by 4 bases, with 11 bases between the two germline ends. The CDR3 is CASSLGHSYGYTF. The CDR3 DNA follows: TGTGCCAGCAGCCTCGGACACTCCTATGGCTACACCTTC. The complete variable domain, with remaining parts taken from reference TRBV7-2 and TRBJ1-2, reads GAGVSQSPSNKVTEKGKDVELRCDPISGHTALYWYRQSLGQGLEFLIYFQGNSAPDKSGLPSDRFSAERTGGSVSTLTIQRTQQEDSAVYLCASSLGHSYGYTFGSGTRLTVV.

The rearrangement uses TRBV2 and TRBJ2-2, with D possibly being TRBD1 (6 bases). The germline gives CDR1 SNHLY, CDR2 FYNNEI. V lost 5 bases and J 1 base, leaving 14 bases between the germline ends. CDR3 size: 16 residues. CDR3 amino acids: CASSLNQQGNTGELFF. The CDR3 DNA reads TGTGCCAGCAGTTTGAATCAACAGGGGAACACCGGGGAGCTGTTTTTT.

The rearrangement links TRBV14 to TRBJ2-6, with TRBD2 matching over 14 bases. From germline, CDR1 is SGHDN and CDR2 FVKESK. The CDR3 consists of 20 residues. Unmatched junction bases numbered 8, after V lost 4 bases and J lost 0 bases. CDR3 protein: CASSPRLAGGSGSGANVLTF. For the CDR3, the DNA is TGTGCCAGCAGCCCTCGACTAGCGGGAGGGTCGGGCTCTGGGGCCAACGTCCTGACTTTC.

V and J are TRBV2 and TRBJ2-7; D is possibly TRBD1 (6 bases). Germline-derived CDR1 and CDR2 are SNHLY and FYNNEI. V lost 4 bases, J lost 4 bases, and 8 bases lay in between. The CDR3 has 12 residues. For the CDR3, the DNA is TGTGCCAGCAGTGTACAGGGATACGAGCAGTACTTC. It encodes CASSVQGYEQYF.

The genes are TRBV6-5 and TRBJ1-1; D is perhaps TRBD1 (6 bases). This CDR3 contains 14 residues. The V end lost 10 bases, the J end lost 5 bases, and 20 bases lay between the germline ends. Germline values: CDR1 MNHEY, CDR2 SVGAGI. The CDR3 is CATQWGGAGTEAFF. CDR3 bases: TGTGCCACCCAGTGGGGGGGCGCAGGGACTGAAGCTTTCTTT.

This CDR3 is CASSEALRFPYNEQFF. CDR3 in DNA: TGTGCCAGCAGTGAAGCTCTTAGATTCCCCTACAATGAGCAGTTCTTC. The gene calls are TRBV2 and TRBJ2-1; D not certain. This CDR3 is 16 amino acids long. CDR1 SNHLY and CDR2 FYNNEI come from the germline V gene. V shed 0 bases and J shed 2 bases, with 11 bases lying between them.

The chain is built from TRBV18 and TRBJ2-5, with D perhaps TRBD1 (6 bases). The ends were cut back, 4 bases at V and 2 bases at J, with 14 bases in the middle. Germline lookup yields CDR1 KGHSH and CDR2 LQKENI. The CDR3 covers 15 residues. The DNA of the CDR3 is TGTGCCAGCTCACGACAGGATCCTGCTCAAGAGACCCAGTACTTC. Amino acids: CASSRQDPAQETQYF.

This clone was observed a few times. The rearrangement links TRBV5-6 to TRBJ1-2, with TRBD1 identical over 9 bases. The V segment lost 4 bases and the J segment 4 bases; nucleotides outside the gene matches: 2. CDR3 length: 13 residues. Germline lookup yields CDR1 SGHDT and CDR2 YYEEEE. The DNA for the CDR3 is TGTGCCAGCAGCCGGGACAGGGCCTATGGCTACACCTTC. It specifies CASSRDRAYGYTF.

The chain carries TRBV27 and TRBJ2-1; 10 bases agree with TRBD1. Germline V gene sequence: CDR1 MNHEY, CDR2 SMNVEV (reference sequence). The CDR3 has 17 residues. J lost 7 bases, V lost 3 bases, and 12 bases had no gene match. CDR3 in amino acids: CASSFLLRDRGGNEQFF. CDR3 sequence (DNA): TGTGCCAGCAGTTTTCTTCTCCGGGACAGGGGCGGAAATGAGCAGTTCTTC.

V gene TRBV6-1 combines with J gene TRBJ2-2; D is perhaps TRBD1 (5 bases). Germline loops: CDR1 MNHNS, CDR2 SASEGT. The CDR3 has 14 amino acids. The V and J ends lost 6 bases and 1 base respectively, with 9 bases between them. The CDR3 region is CASRDTKNTGELFF. In nucleotides, the CDR3 is TGTGCCAGCAGGGACACGAAGAACACCGGGGAGCTGTTTTTT.

The J gene is TRBJ2-7, the V gene TRBV18, with TRBD1 as a possible D gene (5 bases). Per germline, CDR1 KGHSH and CDR2 LQKENI. The CDR3 has 15 residues. Trimming removed 8 bases at V and 5 bases at J, with 22 bases between. This CDR3 is CASIQALSRAHEQYF. The CDR3 DNA is TGTGCCAGCATACAGGCGCTTTCAAGGGCCCACGAGCAGTACTTC. The entire variable domain, with the rest obtained from reference TRBV18 and TRBJ2-7, is as follows: NAGVMQNPRHLVRRRGQEARLRCSPMKGHSHVYWYRQLPEEGLKFMVYLQKENIIDESGMPKERFSAEFPKEGPSILRIQQVVRGDSAAYFCASIQALSRAHEQYFGPGTRLTVT.

This clone has just one count. The chain recombines TRBV6-6 with TRBJ2-7; D possibly corresponds to TRBD2 (6 bases). The CDR3 contains 15 residues. Germline V lookup: CDR1 MNHNY, CDR2 SVGAGI (reference sequence). Trimming cost V 5 bases and J 7 bases, with 21 bases left between them. The DNA for the CDR3 is TGTGCCAGCAGTGCGGGACGGTACTCTCCTAGAGAGCAGTACTTC. Amino acid sequence: CASSAGRYSPREQYF.

The chain recombines TRBV11-2 with TRBJ2-2; 8 bases are a match to TRBD2. The junction had 15 bases not matched to a gene; V was cut back by 0 bases and J by 6 bases. CDR3 length: 19 amino acids. The V gene's germline CDR1 is SGHAT and CDR2 FQNNGV. This CDR3 reads CASSLEPRLAGFSPGELFF. The CDR3, as DNA: TGTGCCAGCAGCTTAGAACCCAGGCTAGCGGGTTTTTCTCCCGGGGAGCTGTTTTTT.

The chain is built from TRBV7-3 and TRBJ1-2; 7 bases agree with TRBD1. The J segment lost 3 bases and the V segment lost 5 bases, leaving 9 bases of the junction unmatched. From germline, CDR1 is SGHTA and CDR2 FQGTGA. The CDR3 loop spans 15 amino acids. The DNA for the CDR3 is TGTGCCAGCAGCCTATGGGACAGAAAAGACTATGGCTACACCTTC. Protein sequence: CASSLWDRKDYGYTF.

The V call is TRBV10-3, the J call TRBJ1-2; tentatively, D is TRBD1 (5 bases). The CDR3 sequence is 15 residues long. With 0 bases removed from V and 6 bases from J, the gap between germline ends came to 14 bases. Germline CDR1 and CDR2: ENHRY and SYGVKD. In DNA form, the CDR3 reads TGTGCCATCAGTGAGTCGACTCGGGGGAGTGATGGCTACACCTTC. Its protein product is CAISESTRGSDGYTF.

The chain has TRBV7-9 and TRBJ1-3, with a possible D match to TRBD1 (6 bases). The CDR3 spans 15 residues. CDR1 is SEHNR, CDR2 FQNEAQ, per germline (reference sequence). The ends were cut back, 5 bases at V and 2 bases at J, with 13 bases in the middle. The CDR3 nucleotides are TGTGCCAGCAGCGCTATACAGGGAACTGGAAACACCATATATTTT. It encodes CASSAIQGTGNTIYF.

V is TRBV27 and J is TRBJ2-3, with 9 bases lining up with TRBD2. With V trimmed by 4 bases and J by 2 bases, 7 bases remained unmatched. Germline CDR1 is MNHEY and CDR2 is SMNVEV (reference sequence). The CDR3 length is 16 residues. The CDR3: CASSWSSGGPTDTQYF. Written as DNA, the CDR3 is TGTGCCAGCAGTTGGTCAAGCGGGGGGCCCACAGATACGCAGTATTTT.

The V call is TRBV7-8, the J call TRBJ2-1, with 10 bases that match TRBD1. J lost 8 bases, V lost 5 bases, and 6 bases had no gene match. Germline lookup yields CDR1 SGHVS and CDR2 FQNEAQ. This CDR3 comprises 14 residues. The CDR3 nucleotides are TGTGCCAGCAGCCGCAGACAGGGGGCCCATGAGCAGTTCTTC. This translates into CASSRRQGAHEQFF.

This chain links TRBV4-2 with TRBJ2-7; 15 nucleotides match TRBD2. Per the germline V gene, CDR1 is LGHNA and CDR2 is YNFKEQ. V dropped 4 bases and J dropped 4; count of bases not matched to a gene: 8. The CDR3 extends over 17 amino acids. The CDR3 nucleotides are TGTGCCAGCAGCCCCGGACTAGCGGGAGGGGGGCAGTACGAGCAGTACTTC. This sequence encodes CASSPGLAGGGQYEQYF.

The rearrangement links TRBV5-8 to TRBJ2-1; 8 bases fit TRBD2. Trimming at V came to 4 bases and at J to 7 bases, leaving 10 bases not matched to a gene. Germline V gene data show CDR1 as SGHTS and CDR2 as YDEGEE. The CDR3 is made up of 15 amino acids. The CDR3 loop reads CASSHGRALWNEQFF. The CDR3 nucleotides are TGTGCCAGCAGCCACGGGAGGGCCCTTTGGAATGAGCAGTTCTTC.